This TCR beta chain originates from a study of molecular identifiers for immune sequencing clone quantification. The CDR3 covers 13 residues. Germline CDR1 SGHRS, CDR2 YFSETQ. V gave up 0 bases and J gave up 3 bases, with 6 bases separating them. TCRdb re-analysed the PCR reads in MiXCR, keeping a single row per CDR3 protein. The sample consists of approximately 320,000 distinct CDR3 sequences, roughly 24% of them appearing once. The sample comprised naive CD8+ T cells from blood, with Jurkat cell RNA spiked in. The sample's subset: FACS-sorted CD8+CD4-CCR7+CD45RA+ naive T cells. The chain links TRBV5-1 to TRBJ1-2; D not resolved. The origin of this receptor is a human donor in good health. Some libraries in this study had Jurkat cell RNA spiked in. CDR3 nucleotide sequence: TGCGCCAGCAGCTTGGAATCCTACTATGGCTACACCTTC. This encodes CASSLESYYGYTF.